This is a list of T cell receptor beta chains from one sample in a study of OX40 agonist ivuxolimab in advanced cancers. The table came from immunoSEQ multiplex PCR; TCRdb's copy has only in-frame clones and leaves some out. The table shows approximately 30,000 clones, with roughly 79% occurring only once. This specimen consisted of CD4+ or CD8+ T cells sorted from blood, obtained in a trial of the OX40 agonist ivuxolimab. Receptors were obtained from an adult with an advanced solid tumor such as melanoma, head and neck, liver or kidney cancer. Both conserved end residues are part of each CDR3. D genes are given only for firm matches. A row's size may be missing; if present it is once, few, many or a size class.

DNA: TGCAGTGCTAGAGGGGGCAGCGAGCAGTACTTC
CDR3: CSARGGSEQYF
J: TRBJ2-7
D: .
V: TRBV20-1
size: few

DNA: TGTGCCAGCAGTGAAGCACTAATCCGACAGGGGCAGAAAGATACGCAGTATTTT
CDR3: CASSEALIRQGQKDTQYF
J: TRBJ2-3
D: TRBD1
V: TRBV6-1
size: .

DNA: TGTGCCAGCAGTTTTAGGGCGGCCAAAAACATTCAGTACTTC
CDR3: CASSFRAAKNIQYF
J: TRBJ2-4
D: .
V: TRBV28
size: .

DNA: TGTGCCAGCAGCTTGAGCCCAGGGTTTGGGGTGGCAGATACGCAGTATTTT
CDR3: CASSLSPGFGVADTQYF
J: TRBJ2-3
D: .
V: TRBV11-3
size: .

DNA: TGTGCCAGCAGACCGTGGACAGGGTTGGGCTCTGGGGCCAACGTCCTGACTTTC
CDR3: CASRPWTGLGSGANVLTF
J: TRBJ2-6
D: TRBD1
V: TRBV28
size: .

DNA: TGTGCCAGCAGCCAGGACCAAACTAGCACAGATACGCAGTATTTT
CDR3: CASSQDQTSTDTQYF
J: TRBJ2-3
D: .
V: TRBV5-4
size: .

DNA: TGTGCCAGTAGTACCGGACAGGCGGGGGGTCTCGAGCAGTACTTC
CDR3: CASSTGQAGGLEQYF
J: TRBJ2-7
D: .
V: TRBV19
size: .

DNA: TGTGCCAGCAGCGCGGAGGACTATGGCTACACCTTC
CDR3: CASSAEDYGYTF
J: TRBJ1-2
D: .
V: TRBV5-4
size: .

DNA: TGTGCCAGCAGTTACACCCGTGGGGGGGAGCTGTTTTTT
CDR3: CASSYTRGGELFF
J: TRBJ2-2
D: .
V: TRBV6-6
size: .

DNA: TGTGCCAGCAGCCAAGTTTTCTCAGGGGTTAATGAAAAACTGTTTTTT
CDR3: CASSQVFSGVNEKLFF
J: TRBJ1-4
D: .
V: TRBV5-8
size: .

DNA: TGTGCCACCAGCAGAGCGGGACTAGCGGGGAAAGAGACCCAGTACTTC
CDR3: CATSRAGLAGKETQYF
J: TRBJ2-5
D: TRBD2
V: TRBV15
size: .

DNA: TGTGCCATCAGTGAGCTCGGCAGGGAAGGCAATCAGCCCCAGCATTTT
CDR3: CAISELGREGNQPQHF
J: TRBJ1-5
D: .
V: TRBV10-3
size: .

DNA: TGTGCCAGCAGTGAAGCGCCGGGAGGGGACCGAGGTGGCTACACCTTC
CDR3: CASSEAPGGDRGGYTF
J: TRBJ1-2
D: .
V: TRBV6-1
size: .

DNA: TGTGCCAGCAGACTAGCGGGGGGGCAGAATGAGCAGTTCTTC
CDR3: CASRLAGGQNEQFF
J: TRBJ2-1
D: TRBD2
V: TRBV7-2
size: .

DNA: TGTGCCAGCAGCTATCCAGGGACGGGAGGGGGCTACACCTTC
CDR3: CASSYPGTGGGYTF
J: TRBJ1-2
D: .
V: TRBV7-9
size: .

DNA: TGTGCCATCAGTAAAGGACAGGGGGATACTGAAGCTTTCTTT
CDR3: CAISKGQGDTEAFF
J: TRBJ1-1
D: TRBD1
V: TRBV10-3
size: .

DNA: TGTGCCAGTAGTACCCCATTCTCCGGGACAGGGGGTTTATGGGTCACTGAAGCTTTCTTT
CDR3: CASSTPFSGTGGLWVTEAFF
J: TRBJ1-1
D: TRBD1
V: TRBV19
size: .

DNA: TGTGCCAGCAGCTTAGGGACCAGTCAAGAGACCCAGTACTTC
CDR3: CASSLGTSQETQYF
J: TRBJ2-5
D: .
V: TRBV11-2
size: .

DNA: TGCGCCAGCAGCCAAGTCCACCCCGGACCCCTCCACTTT
CDR3: CASSQVHPGPLHF
J: TRBJ1-6
D: .
V: TRBV4-3
size: .

DNA: TGTGCCAGCAGCCCCCGGACAGGGGCTAATGAAAAACTGTTTTTT
CDR3: CASSPRTGANEKLFF
J: TRBJ1-4
D: TRBD1
V: TRBV5-6
size: .

DNA: TGTGCCAGCAGCTTAGATCCAGGGGGCTTAGGGAGGTGGTTCTTC
CDR3: CASSLDPGGLGRWFF
J: TRBJ2-1
D: TRBD1
V: TRBV7-2
size: .

DNA: TGTGCCAGCAGTGACTATGGCGAGCAGTACTTC
CDR3: CASSDYGEQYF
J: TRBJ2-7
D: .
V: TRBV2
size: .

DNA: TGTGCCTGGAGTGGGGACTGGAGGAACACCGGGGAGCTGTTTTTT
CDR3: CAWSGDWRNTGELFF
J: TRBJ2-2
D: .
V: TRBV30
size: .

DNA: TGTGCCAGCAGCCCTAGCTTTGCCGGGGAGCTGTTTTTT
CDR3: CASSPSFAGELFF
J: TRBJ2-2
D: .
V: TRBV9
size: .

DNA: TGTGCCAGTAGGCGCCTAGCGGGAGGTTTGACCACCGGGGAGCTGTTTTTT
CDR3: CASRRLAGGLTTGELFF
J: TRBJ2-2
D: TRBD2
V: TRBV19
size: .

DNA: TGTGCCAGCAGCGTCCAAGGGAGCACCTACGAGCAGTACTTC
CDR3: CASSVQGSTYEQYF
J: TRBJ2-7
D: .
V: TRBV7-2
size: few